This T cell receptor (beta chain) was identified in a study of blood T cell repertoires in COVID-19. Study background: From the United States, Italy and Spain came samples of acute and convalescent COVID-19. From T cells, B-cell-depleted T cells, or PBMCs came the material, which was cDNA or gDNA.

Authors' methods: Estimates of nucleated cell counts were drawn from the amplification of reference gene primers. Profiled with immunoSEQ multiplex PCR; TCRdb holds only in-frame clones, not every one. From that table come the V and J calls and clone size; the DNA was used to work out D and trimming. Found here are 130,000 to 150,000 clones, roughly four fifths of them singletons; the top ten hold 13% to 15%. With 2 bases clipped from V and 1 base from J, the junction kept 2 bases outside the gene matches. Per germline, CDR1 LGHNA and CDR2 YSLEER. The CDR3 loop spans 14 amino acids. Input material: peripheral blood. This chain joins TRBV4-3 and TRBJ2-7; 7 bases map to TRBD2. This TCR came from a human donor with acute or convalescent COVID-19. The donor label of this sample is uncertain. The DNA for the CDR3 is TGCGCCAGCAGCCAATACGGGGGGTCCTACGAGCAGTACTTC. This translates into CASSQYGGSYEQYF.